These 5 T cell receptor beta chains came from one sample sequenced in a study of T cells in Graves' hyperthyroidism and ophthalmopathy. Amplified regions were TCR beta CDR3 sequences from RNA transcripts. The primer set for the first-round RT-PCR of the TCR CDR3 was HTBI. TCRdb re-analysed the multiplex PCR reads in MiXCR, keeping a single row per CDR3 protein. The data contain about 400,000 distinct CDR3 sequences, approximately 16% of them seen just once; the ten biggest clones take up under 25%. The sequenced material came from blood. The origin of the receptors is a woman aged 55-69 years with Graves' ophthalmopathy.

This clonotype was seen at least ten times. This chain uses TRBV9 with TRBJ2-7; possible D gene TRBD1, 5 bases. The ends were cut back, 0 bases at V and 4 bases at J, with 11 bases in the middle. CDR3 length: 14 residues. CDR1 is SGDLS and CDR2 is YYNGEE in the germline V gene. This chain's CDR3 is CASSVGGGRYEQYF. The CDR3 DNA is TGTGCCAGCAGCGTAGGGGGCGGACGTTACGAGCAGTACTTC.

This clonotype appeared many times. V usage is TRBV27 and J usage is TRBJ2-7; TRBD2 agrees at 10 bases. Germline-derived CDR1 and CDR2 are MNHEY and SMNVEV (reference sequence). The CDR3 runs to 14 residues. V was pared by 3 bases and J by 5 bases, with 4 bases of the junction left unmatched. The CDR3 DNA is TGTGCCAGCAGTTTGGGACTAGCGACAGACGAGCAGTACTTC. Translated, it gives CASSLGLATDEQYF.

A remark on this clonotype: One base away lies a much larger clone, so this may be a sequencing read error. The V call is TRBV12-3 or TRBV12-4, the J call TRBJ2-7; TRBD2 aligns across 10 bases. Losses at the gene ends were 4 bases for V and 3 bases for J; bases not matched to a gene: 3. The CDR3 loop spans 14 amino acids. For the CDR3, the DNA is TGTGCCAGCAGTTCCGGGACTAGCGACTACGAGCAGTACTTC. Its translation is CASSSGTSDYEQYF.

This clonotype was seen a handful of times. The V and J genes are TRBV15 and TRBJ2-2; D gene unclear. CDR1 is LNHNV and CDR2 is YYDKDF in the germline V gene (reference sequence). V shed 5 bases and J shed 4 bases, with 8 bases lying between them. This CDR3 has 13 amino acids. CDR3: CATSPRGTGELFF. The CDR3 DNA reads TGTGCCACCAGCCCACGAGGCACCGGGGAGCTGTTTTTT.

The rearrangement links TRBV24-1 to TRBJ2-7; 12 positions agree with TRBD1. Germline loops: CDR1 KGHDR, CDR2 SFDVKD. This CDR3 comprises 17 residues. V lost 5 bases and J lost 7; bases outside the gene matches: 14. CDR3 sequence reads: CATSGPPGTGGFGEQYF. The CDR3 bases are TGTGCCACCAGTGGTCCTCCCGGGACAGGGGGCTTTGGTGAGCAGTACTTC.